This entry describes one TCR beta chain. CDR3 length: 14 residues. Germline values: CDR1 SNHLY, CDR2 FYNNEI. Trimming removed 5 bases at V and 4 bases at J, with 14 bases between. This entry is derived from a study of blood T cell repertoires in COVID-19. Study at large: Samples representing acute and convalescent COVID-19 were sourced from the United States, Italy and Spain. From T cells, B-cell-depleted T cells, or PBMCs came the material, which was cDNA or gDNA.

In the study's own analysis: Researchers report that nucleated cell counts were estimated from reference gene primer amplification. Clones were sequenced by immunoSEQ multiplex PCR, and TCRdb holds only the in-frame ones, with some missing. Clonal size and the V and J genes are those of that table, whereas D and trimming came from the DNA. Altogether around 69,000 clones are present, roughly 89% being singletons, with the ten largest covering roughly 4.5%. The chain employs TRBV2 and TRBJ1-1; a weak D match, TRBD1 (5 bases). The sequencing input was peripheral blood. The sequence was collected from a woman between 50 and 59 years old with active COVID-19. In DNA form, the CDR3 reads TGTGCCAGCAGTCTCGGGACTCGGGGCACTGAAGCTTTCTTT. The encoded protein is CASSLGTRGTEAFF. Based on the CDR3 plus reference TRBV2 and TRBJ1-1, the full variable domain is EPEVTQTPSHQVTQMGQEVILRCVPISNHLYFYWYRQILGQKVEFLVSFYNNEISEKSEIFDDQFSVERPDGSNFTLKIRSTKLEDSAMYFCASSLGTRGTEAFFGQGTRLTVV.